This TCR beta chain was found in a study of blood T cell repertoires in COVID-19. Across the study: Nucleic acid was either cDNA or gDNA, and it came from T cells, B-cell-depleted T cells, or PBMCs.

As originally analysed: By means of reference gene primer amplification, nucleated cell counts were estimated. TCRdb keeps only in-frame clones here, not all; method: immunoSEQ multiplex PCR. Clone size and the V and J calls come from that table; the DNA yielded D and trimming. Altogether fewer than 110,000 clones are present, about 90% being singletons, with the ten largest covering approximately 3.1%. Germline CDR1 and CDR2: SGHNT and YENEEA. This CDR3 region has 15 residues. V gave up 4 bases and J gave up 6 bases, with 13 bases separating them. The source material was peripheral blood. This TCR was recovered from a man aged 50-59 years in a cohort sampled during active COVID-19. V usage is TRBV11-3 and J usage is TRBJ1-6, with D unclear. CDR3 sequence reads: CASSSTIGSNSPLHF. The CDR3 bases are TGTGCCAGCAGCTCGACTATCGGTAGTAATTCACCCCTCCACTTT.